The clone carrying this T cell receptor beta chain was seen a single time. These data are taken from a study of shared clonotypes between healthy human individuals. CD45RO negativity and positive selection for CCR7 defined naive CD8 cells, a population that excluded terminally differentiated effector memory CD45RA+ cells. Trimming took 1 base from V and 0 from J, leaving 6 bases between them. From germline, CDR1 is MGHRA and CDR2 YSYEKL. The CDR3 extends over 14 amino acids. TCRdb's table, derived via immunoSEQ multiplex PCR, lists solely in-frame clones and lacks some. There are fewer than 800,000 clones in the sample; roughly nine tenths occur only once, and more than 20% lies in the top ten.

Sequencing input: naive CD8+ T cells sorted from blood. The genes are TRBV4-1 and TRBJ2-5; D call uncertain. The receptor comes from a man aged 30-40 years in good health. CDR3 in DNA: TGCGCCAGCAGCCAAGTAAGGTACCAAGAGACCCAGTACTTC. Encoded protein: CASSQVRYQETQYF.